These T cell receptor beta chains were read from a single sample in a study of cytomegalovirus exposure and HLA in healthy donors. Clones were read by immunoSEQ multiplex PCR, and TCRdb kept only the in-frame ones, dropping some. The sample shows about 160,000 clones, roughly 82% of them seen only once. Input material: PBMCs. These TCRs come from a girl aged 5 to 17 in good health and CMV-seropositive. The CDR3 runs from the conserved cysteine through the conserved F or W. D genes are given only for firm matches. Size tells how often a clone was seen (once, few, many) or the class of an expanded clone, and some rows leave it out.

j_call | d_call | clone_size | v_call | cdr3_aa | cdr3_nt
TRBJ1-2 | - | - | TRBV7-3 | CASSPSRQDGYTF | TGTGCCAGCAGCCCCAGTAGACAGGATGGCTACACCTTC
TRBJ2-5 | - | - | TRBV5-1 | CASSLGIPGVILETQYF | TGCGCCAGCAGCTTGGGTATCCCGGGAGTGATTTTGGAGACCCAGTACTTC
TRBJ2-3 | - | - | TRBV11-2 | CASSYPEGETDTQYF | TGTGCCAGCAGCTATCCTGAAGGAGAAACAGATACGCAGTATTTT
TRBJ2-7 | TRBD2 | - | TRBV6-5 | CASRTGTSGAYEQYF | TGTGCCAGCAGAACCGGGACTAGCGGGGCCTACGAGCAGTACTTC
TRBJ2-1 | TRBD2 | - | TRBV19 | CASSIREESYNEQFF | TGTGCCAGTAGTATACGGGAGGAGTCCTACAATGAGCAGTTCTTC
TRBJ1-1 | - | - | TRBV29-1 | CSVEGGRSTEAFF | TGCAGCGTTGAGGGGGGGCGATCCACTGAAGCTTTCTTT
TRBJ1-3 | TRBD1 | - | TRBV2 | CASSPQGVAGNTIYF | TGTGCCAGCAGTCCACAGGGGGTCGCTGGAAACACCATATATTTT
TRBJ1-1 | - | - | TRBV5-4 | CASSRRAGNTEAFF | TGTGCCAGCAGCAGAAGAGCAGGGAACACTGAAGCTTTCTTT
TRBJ1-2 | - | - | TRBV2 | CASSHRENYGYTF | TGTGCCAGCAGCCACAGGGAAAACTATGGCTACACCTTC
TRBJ1-5 | TRBD1 | - | TRBV15 | CATSRRDSPRQPQHF | TGTGCCACCAGCAGACGGGACAGCCCCAGACAGCCCCAGCATTTT
TRBJ1-1 | - | - | TRBV18 | CASSPGGFTEAFF | TGTGCCAGCTCACCGGGGGGTTTCACTGAAGCTTTCTTT
TRBJ2-1 | - | - | TRBV9 | CASSVGVGSVTSYNEQFF | TGTGCCAGCAGCGTAGGAGTCGGGAGTGTAACCTCCTACAATGAGCAGTTCTTC
TRBJ1-1 | - | - | TRBV19 | CASSIAGMNTEAFF | TGTGCCAGTAGTATTGCGGGAATGAACACTGAAGCTTTCTTT
TRBJ2-7 | - | - | TRBV7-7 | CASSLPENYEQYF | TGTGCTAGCAGCTTACCAGAAAACTACGAGCAGTACTTC
TRBJ2-1 | TRBD2 | - | TRBV30 | CAWTGTSGYNEQFF | TGTGCCTGGACCGGGACTAGCGGTTACAATGAGCAGTTCTTC
TRBJ2-1 | TRBD2 | - | TRBV27 | CASRSAGGYNEQFF | TGTGCCAGCAGGTCGGCGGGGGGATACAATGAGCAGTTCTTC
TRBJ1-5 | - | - | TRBV11-1 | CASSLYSNQPQHF | TGTGCCAGCAGCTTATACAGTAATCAGCCCCAGCATTTT
TRBJ1-1 | - | - | TRBV27 | CASSLSMGTLNTEAFF | TGTGCCAGCAGTTTATCGATGGGGACACTTAACACTGAAGCTTTCTTT
TRBJ2-7 | TRBD2 | once | TRBV29-1 | CSVEAGGYEQYF | TGCAGCGTTGAAGCGGGAGGGTACGAGCAGTACTTC
TRBJ2-7 | TRBD2 | once | TRBV10-1 | CASSSGTRRDGEQYF | TGCGCCAGCTCCTCCGGGACTAGAAGAGACGGCGAGCAGTACTTC
TRBJ2-1 | TRBD2 | - | TRBV7-2 | CASSRAGTSGGAIYEQFF | TGTGCCAGCAGCAGAGCCGGGACTAGCGGGGGGGCCATTTATGAGCAGTTCTTC
TRBJ2-3 | - | few | TRBV2 | CASSEQDYPPGTQYF | TGTGCCAGCAGTGAGCAGGACTACCCACCGGGGACGCAGTATTTT
TRBJ1-5 | TRBD1 | - | TRBV11-3 | CASSFGTGYSNQPQHF | TGTGCCAGCAGCTTCGGGACAGGGTATAGCAATCAGCCCCAGCATTTT
TRBJ2-7 | TRBD2 | - | TRBV10-3 | CATGTSGGSYEQYF | TGTGCCACCGGGACTAGCGGGGGATCCTACGAGCAGTACTTC
TRBJ2-2 | TRBD2 | - | TRBV10-2 | CASLLFPLAGAYTGELFF | TGCGCCAGCCTCCTCTTTCCCCTAGCGGGAGCTTACACCGGGGAGCTGTTTTTT
TRBJ1-2 | - | medium-sized | TRBV11-2 | CASSLVQSGYTF | TGTGCCAGCAGCTTAGTTCAGTCGGGCTACACCTTC
TRBJ2-5 | - | - | TRBV28 | CASSARGFQETQYF | TGTGCCAGCAGCGCCCGGGGGTTCCAAGAGACCCAGTACTTC
TRBJ1-3 | TRBD1 | few | TRBV5-1 | CASSSQGAGNTIYF | TGCGCCAGCAGCTCTCAGGGGGCTGGAAACACCATATATTTT
TRBJ1-2 | - | once | TRBV5-1 | CASSLEGAGYTF | TGCGCCAGCAGCTTGGAAGGGGCTGGCTACACCTTC
TRBJ2-5 | - | - | TRBV6-5 | CASLGSQETQYF | TGTGCCAGCCTAGGTTCCCAAGAGACCCAGTACTTC
TRBJ2-7 | TRBD2 | once | TRBV19 | CASLGGGSSYEQYF | TGTGCCAGCCTAGGTGGCGGGAGCTCCTACGAGCAGTACTTC
TRBJ1-1 | TRBD1 | - | TRBV2 | CASSEDRGLGEAFF | TGTGCCAGCAGTGAAGACAGGGGTTTGGGTGAAGCTTTCTTT
TRBJ1-1 | TRBD1 | few | TRBV7-9 | CASRPGQGNTEAFF | TGTGCCAGCAGGCCCGGACAGGGGAACACTGAAGCTTTCTTT
TRBJ2-3 | TRBD1 | few | TRBV28 | CASSHSPGTALDTQYF | TGTGCCAGCAGTCATTCCCCCGGGACAGCCCTAGATACGCAGTATTTT
TRBJ2-7 | - | - | TRBV5-1 | CASSLVPGRYEQYF | TGCGCCAGCAGCTTGGTACCAGGGCGGTACGAGCAGTACTTC
TRBJ1-1 | - | few | TRBV5-1 | CASSPGTEAFF | TGCGCCAGCAGCCCGGGCACTGAAGCTTTCTTT
TRBJ1-1 | - | - | TRBV30 | CAWSQDNNREAFF | TGTGCCTGGAGTCAGGACAACAATCGAGAAGCTTTCTTT